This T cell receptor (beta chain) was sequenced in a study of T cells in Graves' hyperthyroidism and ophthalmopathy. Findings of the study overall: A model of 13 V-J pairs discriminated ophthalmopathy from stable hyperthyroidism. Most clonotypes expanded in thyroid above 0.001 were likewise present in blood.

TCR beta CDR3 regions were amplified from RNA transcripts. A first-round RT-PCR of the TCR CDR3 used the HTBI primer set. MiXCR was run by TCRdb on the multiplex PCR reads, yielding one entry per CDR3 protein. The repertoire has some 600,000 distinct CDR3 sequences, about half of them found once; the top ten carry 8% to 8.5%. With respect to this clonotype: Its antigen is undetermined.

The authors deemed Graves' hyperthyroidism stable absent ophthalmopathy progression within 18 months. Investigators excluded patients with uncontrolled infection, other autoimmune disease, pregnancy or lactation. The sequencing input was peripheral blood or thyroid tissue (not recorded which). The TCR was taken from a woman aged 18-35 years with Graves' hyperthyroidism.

DNA of the CDR3: TGTGCCGACAGTTTATATGGCTACACCTTC. It codes for CADSLYGYTF. This chain links TRBV25-1 with TRBJ1-2, with a tentative D call TRBD1 (5 bases). V lost 11 bases, J lost 5 bases, and 9 bases lay in between. CDR1 and CDR2 from the germline V gene are MGHDK and SYGVNS. The CDR3 covers 10 residues.